The clone carrying this T cell receptor beta chain was found a few times. V lost 3 bases and J 0 bases, leaving 18 bases between the germline ends. The length of the CDR3 is 16 residues. CDR1 is GTSNPN and CDR2 is SVGIG in the germline V gene (reference sequence). Using its own MiXCR run on the RT-PCR reads, TCRdb lists one record per CDR3 protein. The sample carries about 520,000 distinct CDR3 sequences, roughly 7.6% recorded once. These data belong to a study of response to subunit inactivated influenza vaccine. The gene calls are TRBV30 and TRBJ2-7; D is perhaps TRBD2 (5 bases). This sequence originates from a man between 50 and 70 years old who received an inactivated influenza vaccine. The material was PBMCs from blood, obtained around 2 years after vaccination. CDR3 sequence: CAWSPPATTTSYEQYF. For the CDR3, the DNA is TGTGCCTGGAGCCCCCCGGCGACTACTACCTCCTACGAGCAGTACTTC.